This passage covers 5 T cell receptor beta chains from one sample sequenced in a study of chemoradiotherapy in HPV16-positive cancers. Produced via immunoSEQ multiplex PCR; TCRdb's table is partial and in-frame only. The sample includes around 29,000 clones, roughly nine tenths seen only once; the top ten take roughly 21%. This material consisted of blood, taken from a patient who underwent chemoradiotherapy. The source is a human donor with HPV-associated anogenital cancer.

The chain recombines TRBV7-9 with TRBJ2-1; 7 positions match TRBD2. The germline CDR1 and CDR2 sequences are SEHNR and FQNEAQ (reference sequence). Trimming removed 5 bases from V and 10 bases from J; junction bases left unmatched: 17. The CDR3 has 16 residues. CDR3 DNA: TGTGCCAGCAGCCTCTATGGGTCTAGCGGTGAGTTGGAGCAGTTCTTC. This gives the protein CASSLYGSSGELEQFF.

V gene TRBV18 combines with J gene TRBJ1-2; no reliable D call. The CDR3 is 13 amino acids. Trimming left V 2 bases short and J 6 bases short, with 10 bases between. The germline gives CDR1 KGHSH, CDR2 LQKENI. DNA of the CDR3: TGTGCCAGCTCACCAGGGTTAGATAATGGCTACACCTTC. It encodes CASSPGLDNGYTF.

The chain joins TRBV7-9 to TRBJ2-1; 7 positions match TRBD1. J gave up 1 base and V 4 bases, and 7 bases lay outside the gene matches. CDR1 and CDR2 (germline): SEHNR, FQNEAQ (reference sequence). The CDR3 spans 16 residues. The CDR3 nucleotides read TGTGCCAGCAGCTCCGCGACAGGGTTTTCCTACAATGAGCAGTTCTTC. Translating gives CASSSATGFSYNEQFF.

This sequence joins TRBV7-2 and TRBJ1-4; D gene uncertain. V was pared by 5 bases and J by 8 bases, with 12 bases between. The CDR3 has 13 amino acids. Germline V CDR1 and CDR2: SGHTA, FQGNSA. In DNA, the CDR3 is TGTGCCAGCAGCCTAAATCCGAGCGAAAAACTGTTTTTT. Protein: CASSLNPSEKLFF.

The chain uses TRBV10-3 and TRBJ2-1; D is uncertain. V was pared by 3 bases and J by 4 bases, with 13 bases between. Germline loops: CDR1 ENHRY, CDR2 SYGVKD. The CDR3 is 15 residues long. CDR3 amino acids: CAISDMKGPYNEQFF. The CDR3 coding sequence is TGTGCCATCAGTGATATGAAAGGACCATACAATGAGCAGTTCTTC.